Shown below are 24 T cell receptor beta chains from a single sample sequenced in a study of cytomegalovirus exposure and HLA in healthy donors. The PCR used 60 Vbeta and 13 Jbeta primers. Clones were sequenced by immunoSEQ multiplex PCR, and TCRdb holds only the in-frame ones, with some missing. The repertoire holds around 220,000 clones, with over 60% as singletons. Sequencing was done on a sample of PBMCs. Receptors originate from a man aged 35 to 55 in good health and CMV-seronegative.

This clone has a handful of counts. The chain combines TRBV6-5 with TRBJ2-7; D ambiguous. Trimming left V 10 bases short and J 5 bases short, with 18 bases between. This CDR3 comprises 13 residues. Germline-derived CDR1 and CDR2 are MNHEY and SVGAGI. The CDR3 bases are TGTGCCACCTCGCAGTCACTCCGGGACGAGCAGTACTTC. This sequence encodes CATSQSLRDEQYF.

V usage is TRBV5-6 and J usage is TRBJ1-1, with 7 bases fitting TRBD1. V was pared by 4 bases and J by 11 bases, with 5 bases of the junction left unmatched. The CDR3 is 11 amino acids. The V gene's germline CDR1 is SGHDT and CDR2 YYEEEE. The CDR3 protein is CASSGTGEAFF. The DNA of the CDR3 is TGTGCCAGCAGCGGAACAGGGGAGGCTTTCTTT.

This clone was detected once. V and J are TRBV20-1 and TRBJ1-4; D is possibly TRBD1 (5 bases). CDR3 length: 11 amino acids. From germline, CDR1 is DFQATT and CDR2 SNEGSKA (reference sequence). V lost 6 bases, J lost 5 bases, and 7 bases lay in between. CDR3 in DNA: TGCAGTGCCAGGGTAAATGAAAAACTGTTTTTT. The encoded protein is CSARVNEKLFF.

The rearrangement uses TRBV13 and TRBJ2-3, with 7 bases fitting TRBD2. This CDR3 region has 15 residues. Per germline, CDR1 PRHDT and CDR2 FYEKMQ (reference sequence). The V gene end was trimmed by 0 bases and the J gene end by 5 bases; junction bases not matched to a gene: 5. As DNA, the CDR3 is TGTGCCAGCAGCTTAGGTCGTGGGGAGGGAGATACGCAGTATTTT. Protein product: CASSLGRGEGDTQYF.

This chain links TRBV19 with TRBJ1-5, with TRBD1 identical over 10 bases. J was trimmed by 4 bases and V by 4 bases; bases with no gene match: 4. This CDR3 comprises 15 residues. Germline V gives CDR1 LNHDA, CDR2 SQIVND (reference sequence). The chain's CDR3 is CASSRDRGGNQPQHF. For the CDR3, the DNA is TGTGCCAGTAGTAGGGACAGGGGAGGAAATCAGCCCCAGCATTTT.

The chain couples TRBV7-9 to TRBJ2-7; 7 bases line up with TRBD1. Germline V gene data show CDR1 as SEHNR and CDR2 as FQNEAQ (reference sequence). The V and J ends lost 6 bases and 5 bases, in that order; junction bases with no gene match: 10. There are 14 residues in the CDR3. CDR3 residues: CASRPPTGDHEQYF. The CDR3 nucleotides are TGTGCCAGCAGACCACCCACAGGGGACCACGAGCAGTACTTC.

This rearrangement joins TRBV29-1 to TRBJ2-1, with a weak D call TRBD1 (5 bases). Germline assignment: CDR1 SQVTM and CDR2 ANQGSEA. The V gene lost 0 bases and the J gene lost 9 bases, with 12 bases spanning the gap. This CDR3 has 13 residues. Written as DNA, the CDR3 is TGCAGCGTTGAAGACCCCAGGGTCGGTGAGCAGTTCTTC. Protein product: CSVEDPRVGEQFF.

The chain couples TRBV5-6 to TRBJ2-7; perhaps TRBD2 as D (6 bases). V was cut by 4 bases and J by 7 bases, with 18 bases left in between. The CDR3 is 14 residues long. Per the germline V gene, CDR1 is SGHDT and CDR2 is YYEEEE. For the CDR3, the DNA is TGTGCCAGCAGCCATGGACGGGGGTTCGGGGAGCAGTACTTC. Translated: CASSHGRGFGEQYF.

In its sample, this clone was seen a few times. CDR3 sequence: CASSLVKDSLSSYEQYF. In nucleotides, the CDR3 is TGTGCCAGCAGCTTAGTAAAAGACAGTTTGAGCTCCTACGAGCAGTACTTC. This chain uses TRBV7-9 with TRBJ2-7, with TRBD1 as a possible D gene (5 bases). The CDR3 is 17 residues long. Germline V CDR1 and CDR2: SEHNR, FQNEAQ (reference sequence). V lost 1 base and J lost 0, with 16 bases in between.

The gene calls are TRBV19 and TRBJ1-6; unclear D gene. Trimming took 3 bases from V and 0 from J, leaving 9 bases between them. Germline assignment: CDR1 LNHDA and CDR2 SQIVND (reference sequence). The CDR3 sequence is 16 residues long. The CDR3 DNA reads TGTGCCAGTAGTATTTCAATGAGCTCCTATAATTCACCCCTCCACTTT. Encoded protein: CASSISMSSYNSPLHF. Full variable domain (remainder filled in from reference TRBV19 and TRBJ1-6): DGGITQSPKYLFRKEGQNVTLSCEQNLNHDAMYWYRQDPGQGLRLIYYSQIVNDFQKGDIAEGYSVSREKKESFPLTVTSAQKNPTAFYLCASSISMSSYNSPLHFGNGTRLTVT.

This clone has just one count. J is TRBJ2-1 and V is TRBV5-8; no clear D gene. Germline CDR1 reads SGHTS; CDR2 reads YDEGEE. V lost 4 bases and J lost 4, with 9 bases in between. This CDR3 contains 13 residues. CDR3 DNA sequence: TGTGCCAGCAGCATAGCTAGGTACAATGAGCAGTTCTTC. It is translated as CASSIARYNEQFF.

The chain's CDR3 is CASSSKGQGGQPQHF. The CDR3 DNA is TGTGCCAGCAGTTCAAAGGGACAGGGAGGACAGCCCCAGCATTTT. The rearrangement joins TRBV28 to TRBJ1-5, with 9 bases aligning to TRBD1. The CDR3 runs to 15 residues. The V gene's germline CDR1 is MDHEN and CDR2 SYDVKM. The J segment lost 7 bases and the V segment lost 4 bases, leaving 8 bases of the junction unmatched.

The chain combines TRBV15 with TRBJ1-1; D might be TRBD1 (6 bases). Germline-derived CDR1 and CDR2 are LNHNV and YYDKDF (reference sequence). V gave up 0 bases and J gave up 5 bases, with 13 bases separating them. This CDR3 spans 15 amino acids. As DNA, the CDR3 is TGTGCCACCAGCAGAGATGGTACAGGGCGGACTGAAGCTTTCTTT. It translates to CATSRDGTGRTEAFF.

The V and J genes are TRBV7-9 and TRBJ1-2; D remains unclear. Trimming pared 3 bases from V and 8 bases from J, leaving 7 bases between. The CDR3 runs to 11 residues. The germline gives CDR1 SEHNR, CDR2 FQNEAQ (reference sequence). For the CDR3, the DNA is TGTGCCAGCAGCTTTCTAGACGGCTACACCTTC. Translation: CASSFLDGYTF.

The chain joins TRBV4-2 to TRBJ2-5; 8 bases are a match to TRBD2. CDR1 LGHNA and CDR2 YNFKEQ come from the germline V gene. V was pared by 3 bases and J by 2 bases, with 2 bases of the junction left unmatched. The CDR3 runs to 14 residues. In DNA form, the CDR3 reads TGTGCCAGCAGCCAGCGGGGGGAACAAGAGACCCAGTACTTC. It yields the protein CASSQRGEQETQYF.

The chain couples TRBV28 to TRBJ2-1, with 10 bases lining up with TRBD2. The ends lost 2 bases at V and 9 bases at J; junction bases unmatched: 1. From germline, CDR1 is MDHEN and CDR2 SYDVKM. The CDR3 runs to 13 residues. The CDR3 sequence: CASSLLAGAEQFF. The CDR3 bases are TGTGCCAGCAGTTTACTAGCGGGAGCTGAGCAGTTCTTC.

This chain uses TRBV27 with TRBJ2-5, with a weak D call TRBD1 (6 bases). The CDR3 is 14 amino acids. The V gene's germline CDR1 is MNHEY and CDR2 SMNVEV (reference sequence). V gave up 6 bases and J gave up 2 bases, with 13 bases separating them. CDR3 loop: CASRNPGQQETQYF. The CDR3 nucleotides are TGTGCCAGCAGGAACCCGGGACAACAAGAGACCCAGTACTTC.

In DNA, the CDR3 is TGTGCCAGTAGTATAGGGACTAAGGGTGAGCAGTTCTTC. Its protein is CASSIGTKGEQFF. The chain links TRBV19 to TRBJ2-1; D might be TRBD2 (6 bases). Per the germline V gene, CDR1 is LNHDA and CDR2 is SQIVND (reference sequence). V was pared by 1 base and J by 9 bases, with 10 bases between. The CDR3 runs 13 residues.

The chain uses TRBV11-1 and TRBJ2-3; TRBD2 agrees at 9 bases. CDR1 and CDR2 (germline): SGHAT, FQDESV (reference sequence). The CDR3 extends over 16 amino acids. Trimming took 6 bases from V and 2 from J; bases not matched to a gene: 9. CDR3 loop: CASSFRSGGFTDTQYF. In DNA form, the CDR3 reads TGTGCCAGCAGTTTCCGGAGCGGGGGGTTCACAGATACGCAGTATTTT.

The rearrangement uses TRBV5-6 and TRBJ2-1; TRBD2 might be the D (5 bases). CDR1 is SGHDT, CDR2 YYEEEE, per germline. The CDR3 contains 15 residues. V was cut by 2 bases and J by 2 bases, with 11 bases left in between. The DNA of the CDR3 is TGTGCCAGCAGCTTTGGGAGTATCACCTACAATGAGCAGTTCTTC. It codes for CASSFGSITYNEQFF.

This chain's CDR3 is CASSFSQLNEAFF. CDR3 nucleotide sequence: TGTGCCAGCAGCTTTAGTCAATTAAATGAAGCTTTCTTT. The rearrangement uses TRBV5-5 and TRBJ1-1; unclear D gene. CDR3 length equals 13 residues. CDR1 and CDR2 (germline): SGHKS, YYEKEE (reference sequence). The ends were cut back, 2 bases at V and 7 bases at J, with 12 bases in the middle.

The chain couples TRBV9 to TRBJ2-7; 9 bases map to TRBD2. There are 14 residues in the CDR3. Trimming cost V 3 bases and J 8 bases; bases outside gene matches: 9. The germline V gene encodes CDR1 SGDLS and CDR2 YYNGEE. The CDR3 region has the DNA TGTGCCAGCAGCGCACGGACTAGCGACCCTCAGCAGTACTTC. It translates to CASSARTSDPQQYF. Using reference TRBV9 and TRBJ2-7 for the parts outside the CDR3, the full variable domain is DSGVTQTPKHLITATGQRVTLRCSPRSGDLSVYWYQQSLDQGLQFLIQYYNGEERAKGNILERFSAQQFPDLHSELNLSSLELGDSALYFCASSARTSDPQQYFGPGTRLTVT.

CDR3 in DNA: TGTGCCAGCAGGGCCGGGACAGAGCTCCTACTAAACGAGCAGTACTTC. It specifies CASRAGTELLLNEQYF. The chain uses TRBV27 and TRBJ2-7; 7 bases match TRBD1. This CDR3 is built from 16 residues. V lost 6 bases and J lost 5; bases outside the gene matches: 16. Germline lookup yields CDR1 MNHEY and CDR2 SMNVEV (reference sequence).

As to this clone: At one end the junction does not follow the germline gene, possibly because of a read error. The J gene is TRBJ1-1, the V gene TRBV7-9, with D possibly matching TRBD1 (5 bases). The CDR3 is 15 amino acids. Germline loops: CDR1 SEHNR, CDR2 FQNEAQ (reference sequence). CDR3 nucleotides: TGTTCCAGCAGCTTAGCTGGGGGGTTGAACACTGAAGCTTTCTTT. This gives the protein CSSSLAGGLNTEAFF.